The entry below gives a single TCR beta chain sequence along with its context. Its antigen is currently unknown. This sample was taken from a study of a mutant IDH1 vaccine in newly diagnosed glioma. Trimming shortened V by 0 bases and J by 1 base, and 11 bases separated the two germline ends. The CDR3 has 15 residues. CDR1 SGHRS and CDR2 YFSETQ come from the germline V gene. Measured with immunoSEQ multiplex PCR; TCRdb has only the in-frame clones, and not every one. The table records 70,000 to 95,000 clones, 85% of them present only once. Time point reported: week 23, last vaccination. Doses of 300 ug of mutant IDH1 20-mer peptide were given with topical imiquimod.

The J gene is TRBJ2-7, the V gene TRBV5-1; D is perhaps TRBD1 (5 bases). The material sequenced was PBMCs, taken from a glioma patient whose treatment included an IDH1 peptide vaccine. The receptor was derived from a woman between 45 and 65 years old with glioma. CDR3 DNA: TGCGCCAGCAGCTTGGAGGTGACAGCTTCCTACGAGCAGTACTTC. This codes for CASSLEVTASYEQYF.